This T cell receptor (beta chain) was obtained from a study of blood T cell repertoires in COVID-19. The wider study: Specimens from acute and convalescent COVID-19 originated in the United States, Italy and Spain.

TCRdb's table, derived via immunoSEQ multiplex PCR, lists solely in-frame clones and lacks some. The data show 120,000 to 150,000 clones, approximately 86% seen once. This CDR3 contains 13 residues. V gave up 1 base and J gave up 6 bases, with 10 bases separating them. Germline V CDR1 and CDR2: SEHNR, FQNEAQ (reference sequence). The sequenced sample was peripheral blood. This sequence was found in a middle-aged woman with active or convalescent COVID-19. The chain uses TRBV7-9 and TRBJ2-7; the D gene is possibly TRBD1 (5 bases). The CDR3 DNA sequence: TGTGCCAGCAGCTTAGAAAAGGGGATCGAGCAGTACTTC. Residues: CASSLEKGIEQYF.